This TCR beta chain was identified during a study of Graves' ophthalmopathy and Graves' hyperthyroidism. General study results and limits: Detected in blood as well were most expanded thyroid clonotypes with frequency above 0.001. Sensitivity reached 70.59% and specificity 72.22% when the model predicted ophthalmopathy progression.

On this clonotype itself: The antigen remains unidentified. It may be a read error: a sequence one base away is much more abundant.

Amplified material comprised TCR beta CDR3 regions derived from RNA transcripts. RT-PCR was first run with HTBI primers, then multiplex PCR in a second round. TCRdb re-analysed the multiplex PCR reads in MiXCR, keeping a single row per CDR3 protein. The sample has some 1.1 million distinct CDR3 sequences; approximately 35% are singletons. Sequences were obtained from peripheral blood or thyroid tissue (not recorded which). This sequence was found in an adult man with Graves' hyperthyroidism.

The CDR3 here is CASSLQVPGQTSGNTIYF. CDR3 nucleotides: TGTGCCAGCAGCCTCCAAGTACCGGGACAGACCTCTGGAAACACCATATATTTT. The V gene is TRBV7-9, the J gene TRBJ1-3, with TRBD1 matching over 7 bases. The germline CDR1 and CDR2 sequences are SEHNR and FQNEAQ (reference sequence). The CDR3 is 18 residues long. The V and J ends lost 5 bases and 0 bases, in that order; junction bases with no gene match: 13.